A selection of T cell receptor beta chains follows, all from one sample in a study of blood T cell repertoires in COVID-19. Clones were sequenced by immunoSEQ multiplex PCR, and TCRdb holds only the in-frame ones, with some missing. The table lists around 310,000 clones, 90% of them singletons. Sequencing input: peripheral blood. Receptors originate from a woman aged 40 to 50 with COVID-19, enrolled during active disease. Each CDR3 is given with its conserved first and last residue. The order of the fields is D gene, V gene, clone size, J gene, CDR3 DNA, CDR3 protein. The D gene is left open where the match is weak. For some rows the clone size is stated as once, few or many, or as a class when expanded; others skip it.

d_call: NA
v_call: TRBV6-1
clone_size: NA
j_call: TRBJ2-1
cdr3_nt: TGTGCCAGCAGTGACAGACAAATTAGGAATGAGCAGTTCTTC
cdr3_aa: CASSDRQIRNEQFF

d_call: NA
v_call: TRBV2
clone_size: NA
j_call: TRBJ2-7
cdr3_nt: TGTGCCAGCAGTGAATATCAGGGAATCGATCGTCGGCCCGAGCAGTACTTC
cdr3_aa: CASSEYQGIDRRPEQYF

d_call: NA
v_call: TRBV30
clone_size: few
j_call: TRBJ1-2
cdr3_nt: TGTGCCTGGAGTGTACTTCGGGGGGGCGGCTATGGCTACACCTTC
cdr3_aa: CAWSVLRGGGYGYTF

d_call: NA
v_call: TRBV9
clone_size: NA
j_call: TRBJ1-3
cdr3_nt: TGTGCCAGCAGCGTAGCAGGGTCTGGAAACACCATATATTTT
cdr3_aa: CASSVAGSGNTIYF

d_call: TRBD1
v_call: TRBV7-2
clone_size: NA
j_call: TRBJ1-1
cdr3_nt: TGTGCCAGCAGCTCCCCGACAGGGGGAGCTTTCTTT
cdr3_aa: CASSSPTGGAFF

d_call: NA
v_call: TRBV6-2/TRBV6-3
clone_size: NA
j_call: TRBJ1-4
cdr3_nt: TGTGCCAGCAGCCTAATTGGAGGTTTTAATGAAAAACTGTTTTTT
cdr3_aa: CASSLIGGFNEKLFF

d_call: TRBD2
v_call: TRBV6-4
clone_size: NA
j_call: TRBJ2-3
cdr3_nt: TGTGCCAGCAGTCTACTAGCGGGAGGTAAAGATACGCAGTATTTT
cdr3_aa: CASSLLAGGKDTQYF

d_call: NA
v_call: TRBV6-4
clone_size: NA
j_call: TRBJ1-3
cdr3_nt: TGTGCCTGTTGCGGCAGGGAAAACACCATATATTTT
cdr3_aa: CACCGRENTIYF

d_call: NA
v_call: TRBV5-6
clone_size: NA
j_call: TRBJ1-2
cdr3_nt: TGTGCCAGCAGCTTCCTTGGGAGTGGCTACACCTTC
cdr3_aa: CASSFLGSGYTF

d_call: NA
v_call: TRBV27
clone_size: NA
j_call: TRBJ2-2
cdr3_nt: TGTGCCAGCAGTTTATTGTCAGGGAGGTTTGGGGAGCTGTTTTTT
cdr3_aa: CASSLLSGRFGELFF

d_call: NA
v_call: TRBV19
clone_size: NA
j_call: TRBJ1-5
cdr3_nt: TGTGCCAGTAGTCGGTCCGCGTTTAATCAGCCCCAGCATTTT
cdr3_aa: CASSRSAFNQPQHF

d_call: TRBD1
v_call: TRBV29-1
clone_size: NA
j_call: TRBJ2-1
cdr3_nt: TGCAGCGTTGTTAGACAGGGCTTAGGGGATGAGCAGTTCTTC
cdr3_aa: CSVVRQGLGDEQFF

d_call: TRBD1
v_call: TRBV6-2/TRBV6-3
clone_size: NA
j_call: TRBJ1-1
cdr3_nt: TGTGCCAACAGTTGGATGACAGGGGCCACTGAAGCTTTCTTT
cdr3_aa: CANSWMTGATEAFF

d_call: NA
v_call: TRBV20-1
clone_size: NA
j_call: TRBJ2-7
cdr3_nt: TGCAGTGCTAGGAGGCGCTACGAGCAGTACTTC
cdr3_aa: CSARRRYEQYF

d_call: NA
v_call: TRBV5-6
clone_size: NA
j_call: TRBJ1-4
cdr3_nt: TGTGCCAGCAGCTTGTCAGGATCTAATGAAAAACTGTTTTTT
cdr3_aa: CASSLSGSNEKLFF

d_call: NA
v_call: TRBV19
clone_size: NA
j_call: TRBJ2-2
cdr3_nt: TGTGCCAGTAGTAAGAATGCAGGGTACACCGGGGAGCTGTTTTTT
cdr3_aa: CASSKNAGYTGELFF

d_call: NA
v_call: TRBV5-1
clone_size: NA
j_call: TRBJ2-7
cdr3_nt: TGCGCCAGCAGCTTGGAGAGTAAGCTCATCTACGAGCAGTACTTC
cdr3_aa: CASSLESKLIYEQYF

d_call: NA
v_call: TRBV25-1
clone_size: NA
j_call: TRBJ2-1
cdr3_nt: TGTGCCAGCAGTGTGGGGCCGGACGGAAAGACCTACAATGAGCAGTTCTTC
cdr3_aa: CASSVGPDGKTYNEQFF

d_call: NA
v_call: TRBV2
clone_size: NA
j_call: TRBJ1-2
cdr3_nt: TGTGCCAGCAGTGATGGAGGGGCGCGGGGCTATGGCTACACCTTC
cdr3_aa: CASSDGGARGYGYTF

d_call: TRBD1
v_call: TRBV2
clone_size: NA
j_call: TRBJ1-4
cdr3_nt: TGTGCCAGCAGCGACAGGGCCGCTAATGAAAAACTGTTTTTT
cdr3_aa: CASSDRAANEKLFF

d_call: NA
v_call: TRBV5-6
clone_size: once
j_call: TRBJ1-3
cdr3_nt: TGTGCCAGCAGCCAAAGGAACAGGGCTTTCTCTGGAAACACCATATATTTT
cdr3_aa: CASSQRNRAFSGNTIYF

d_call: NA
v_call: TRBV11-2
clone_size: NA
j_call: TRBJ1-2
cdr3_nt: TGTGCCAGCAGCCATCTACAACCTTCGGGGGGCACCTATGGCTACACCTTC
cdr3_aa: CASSHLQPSGGTYGYTF

d_call: TRBD1
v_call: TRBV19
clone_size: NA
j_call: TRBJ2-7
cdr3_nt: TGTGCCAGTAGTATTTCTCGGACAGGGGGCTCCTACGAGCAGTACTTC
cdr3_aa: CASSISRTGGSYEQYF

d_call: NA
v_call: TRBV30
clone_size: NA
j_call: TRBJ2-7
cdr3_nt: TGTGCCTGGAGTCGGACGGGACTCAGTGACGAGCAGTACTTC
cdr3_aa: CAWSRTGLSDEQYF

d_call: TRBD1
v_call: TRBV28
clone_size: NA
j_call: TRBJ1-3
cdr3_nt: TGTGCCAGCAGTCGGACAGGTGGGGGAAACACCATATATTTT
cdr3_aa: CASSRTGGGNTIYF

d_call: NA
v_call: TRBV27
clone_size: NA
j_call: TRBJ2-1
cdr3_nt: TGTGCCAGCAACCCGGTCTCTCCCCTTAACAATGAGCAGTTCTTC
cdr3_aa: CASNPVSPLNNEQFF

d_call: NA
v_call: TRBV19
clone_size: NA
j_call: TRBJ2-3
cdr3_nt: TGTGCCAGTAGTATAGAACTAATCACAGATACGCAGTATTTT
cdr3_aa: CASSIELITDTQYF

d_call: TRBD2
v_call: TRBV5-1
clone_size: NA
j_call: TRBJ2-5
cdr3_nt: TGCGCCAGCAGCGGACCTAGCGGGAGGGCCGAAGAGACCCAGTACTTC
cdr3_aa: CASSGPSGRAEETQYF

d_call: TRBD1
v_call: TRBV29-1
clone_size: NA
j_call: TRBJ1-6
cdr3_nt: TGCAGCGCACGACAGGGCGGAAATTCACCCCTCCACTTT
cdr3_aa: CSARQGGNSPLHF

d_call: NA
v_call: TRBV6-1
clone_size: NA
j_call: TRBJ1-1
cdr3_nt: TGTGCCAGCAGTGAAAGGTGGGCTGGCACTGAAGCTTTCTTT
cdr3_aa: CASSERWAGTEAFF

d_call: TRBD1
v_call: TRBV3-1/TRBV3-2
clone_size: NA
j_call: TRBJ1-2
cdr3_nt: TGTGCCAGCAGCCAAGTGGGACAGGGCGTCAAGAACTATGGCTACACCTTC
cdr3_aa: CASSQVGQGVKNYGYTF

d_call: NA
v_call: TRBV19
clone_size: NA
j_call: TRBJ2-4
cdr3_nt: TGTGCCAGTACTACCCAGCCGGCGGGTTCGTACGGGAACATTCAGTACTTC
cdr3_aa: CASTTQPAGSYGNIQYF

d_call: NA
v_call: TRBV7-6
clone_size: NA
j_call: TRBJ2-1
cdr3_nt: TGTGCCAGCCGCTCAGGCGGCGGAACGACCAGGGCTTACAATGAGCAGTTCTTC
cdr3_aa: CASRSGGGTTRAYNEQFF

d_call: TRBD2
v_call: TRBV5-1
clone_size: NA
j_call: TRBJ2-7
cdr3_nt: TGCGCCAGCAGCTTAACTAGCGGGAGGGCCGTTTCGTACGAGCAGTACTTC
cdr3_aa: CASSLTSGRAVSYEQYF

d_call: NA
v_call: TRBV28
clone_size: NA
j_call: TRBJ1-5
cdr3_nt: TGTGCCAGCAGTCTATCTCCGGGACTTGGGGCCCTCGATCAGCCCCAGCATTTT
cdr3_aa: CASSLSPGLGALDQPQHF

d_call: NA
v_call: TRBV27
clone_size: NA
j_call: TRBJ1-1
cdr3_nt: TGTGCCAGCAGTTCAGGGGACCTCTTGAACACTGAAGCTTTCTTT
cdr3_aa: CASSSGDLLNTEAFF

d_call: NA
v_call: TRBV5-1
clone_size: NA
j_call: TRBJ2-2
cdr3_nt: TGCGCCAGCAGCCAATTGGGCCAAGGCCCCGGGGAGCTGTTTTTT
cdr3_aa: CASSQLGQGPGELFF

d_call: TRBD2
v_call: TRBV4-1
clone_size: once
j_call: TRBJ2-1
cdr3_nt: TGCGCCAGCAGCCATGAGGGAGGGTACAATGAGCAGTTCTTC
cdr3_aa: CASSHEGGYNEQFF

d_call: NA
v_call: TRBV6-5
clone_size: NA
j_call: TRBJ1-2
cdr3_nt: TGTGCCAGCAGTTACTCGAACAGGATCTTTAAATATGGCTACACCTTC
cdr3_aa: CASSYSNRIFKYGYTF

d_call: NA
v_call: TRBV9
clone_size: NA
j_call: TRBJ2-7
cdr3_nt: TGTGCCAGCAGTAACTCAGGGCTCTCCTACGAGCAGTACTTC
cdr3_aa: CASSNSGLSYEQYF

d_call: TRBD1
v_call: TRBV19
clone_size: NA
j_call: TRBJ2-2
cdr3_nt: TGTGCCAGTAGGATAGGGACAGCCGGGGAGCTGTTTTTT
cdr3_aa: CASRIGTAGELFF

d_call: TRBD1
v_call: TRBV5-1
clone_size: NA
j_call: TRBJ1-2
cdr3_nt: TGCGCCAGCAGCTCAACAGGGGGCGCGCTGGGCTACACCTTC
cdr3_aa: CASSSTGGALGYTF

d_call: TRBD1
v_call: TRBV6-5
clone_size: NA
j_call: TRBJ1-1
cdr3_nt: TGTGCCAGTCTCCCAAGGGACAGGGGGAACACTGAAGCTTTCTTT
cdr3_aa: CASLPRDRGNTEAFF

d_call: NA
v_call: TRBV28
clone_size: NA
j_call: TRBJ2-2
cdr3_nt: TGTGCCAGCAGCCGCTTTTGGTTCAGAGGCACCGGGGAGCTGTTTTTT
cdr3_aa: CASSRFWFRGTGELFF

d_call: NA
v_call: TRBV19
clone_size: NA
j_call: TRBJ1-1
cdr3_nt: TGTGCCAGTAGTATCAGGGCCGCTGAAGCTTTCTTT
cdr3_aa: CASSIRAAEAFF